Below, 30 T cell receptor beta chains from the same sample are listed, as sequenced in a study of response to subunit inactivated influenza vaccine. TCRdb reprocessed the RT-PCR reads via MiXCR and lists one record per CDR3 protein. The table shows roughly 670,000 distinct CDR3 sequences, with about 15% occurring only once. The material was PBMCs from blood, obtained roughly 15 days before vaccination. All receptors come from a man in his fifties who received an inactivated influenza vaccine.

This clonotype was counted ten times or more. J is TRBJ2-6 and V is TRBV5-8; no reliable D call. Germline V lookup: CDR1 SGHTS, CDR2 YDEGEE. The ends were cut back, 0 bases at V and 2 bases at J, with 3 bases in the middle. This CDR3 spans 14 amino acids. The CDR3 coding sequence is TGTGCCAGCAGCTTGGGTCCTGGGGCCAACGTCCTGACTTTC. Residues: CASSLGPGANVLTF.

This clonotype showed up just a few times. The chain couples TRBV5-1 to TRBJ2-7, with D possibly TRBD2 on 6 matching bases. With 4 bases removed from V and 5 bases from J, the gap between germline ends came to 22 bases. Germline-derived CDR1 and CDR2 are SGHRS and YFSETQ. This CDR3 has 16 residues. The CDR3 spells CASSGGFGVGRHEQYF. As DNA, the CDR3 is TGCGCCAGCAGCGGGGGGTTTGGGGTTGGCCGTCACGAGCAGTACTTC.

The table lists this clonotype with many counts. V is TRBV12-3 or TRBV12-4 and J is TRBJ1-1; 9 bases fit TRBD1. This CDR3 comprises 14 residues. With 6 bases clipped from V and 4 bases from J, the junction kept 6 bases outside the gene matches. This CDR3 reads CASSTGQGGTEAFF. CDR3 in DNA: TGTGCCAGCAGCACGGGACAGGGCGGCACTGAAGCTTTCTTT.

This clonotype has more than one count but fewer than ten. The chain is built from TRBV5-1 and TRBJ1-3, with D hard to call. The V gene lost 6 bases and the J gene lost 2 bases, with 15 bases spanning the gap. Germline CDR1 is SGHRS and CDR2 is YFSETQ. The CDR3 runs to 15 residues. DNA of the CDR3: TGCGCCAGCAAGGAGGGAACAACTACTGGAAACACCATATATTTT. Protein product: CASKEGTTTGNTIYF.

This clonotype was detected only a few times. V is TRBV4-1 and J is TRBJ2-7, with TRBD2 identical over 8 bases. CDR1 and CDR2 from the germline V gene are MGHRA and YSYEKL. With V trimmed by 4 bases and J by 3 bases, 8 bases remained unmatched. CDR3 length: 15 amino acids. The CDR3, as DNA: TGCGCCAGCAGCCCCTTAGCGGGATGGGGCTACGAGCAGTACTTC. Translated, it gives CASSPLAGWGYEQYF.

This clonotype was detected only once. This sequence may be a read error, since a much larger clone differs from it by one base. The chain uses TRBV5-6 and TRBJ1-5; TRBD1 might be the D (5 bases). CDR3 length: 16 amino acids. Trimming cost V 6 bases and J 1 base, with 17 bases left between them. The germline V gene has CDR1 SGHDT and CDR2 YYEEEE. CDR3 DNA: TGTGCCAGCACTCAAGATGGGGGGGGAAGCAATCAGCCCCAGCATTTT. Translation gives CASTQDGGGSNQPQHF. Full variable domain (remainder filled in from reference TRBV5-6 and TRBJ1-5): DAGVTQSPTHLIKTRGQQVTLRCSPKSGHDTVSWYQQALGQGPQFIFQYYEEEERQRGNFPDRFSGHQFPNYSSELNVNALLLGDSALYLCASTQDGGGSNQPQHFGDGTRLSIL.

The gene calls are TRBV10-3 and TRBJ2-7; 7 positions agree with TRBD1. Germline CDR1 is ENHRY and CDR2 is SYGVKD. V was pared by 6 bases and J by 0 bases, with 5 bases of the junction left unmatched. The CDR3 has 14 residues. CDR3 DNA: TGTGCCATCAGAGGGACAGACAGCTCCTACGAGCAGTACTTC. This gives the protein CAIRGTDSSYEQYF.

This clonotype was counted between two and nine times. This chain joins TRBV12-3 or TRBV12-4 and TRBJ1-6; TRBD1 aligns across 8 bases. Trimming cost V 6 bases and J 8 bases; bases outside gene matches: 9. This CDR3 region has 15 residues. The CDR3 DNA sequence: TGTGCCAGCAGACGACAGGGGACCCATGATTCACCCCTCCACTTT. This sequence encodes CASRRQGTHDSPLHF.

The chain recombines TRBV28 with TRBJ2-1, with 12 positions matching TRBD2. Germline trimming cut 7 bases from V and 5 bases from J; bases unmatched to any gene: 9. From germline, CDR1 is MDHEN and CDR2 SYDVKM. This CDR3 region has 16 residues. The CDR3 bases are TGTGCCAGCACTTCTCTAGCGGGAGGGCCCAACAATGAGCAGTTCTTC. Protein: CASTSLAGGPNNEQFF.

The rearrangement uses TRBV7-2 and TRBJ2-1; TRBD1 or TRBD2 may be the D gene (6 bases each). The CDR3 sequence is 15 residues long. V gave up 1 base and J gave up 9 bases, with 16 bases separating them. The V gene's germline CDR1 is SGHTA and CDR2 FQGNSA. The DNA for the CDR3 is TGTGCCAGCAGCTTAGAGGGAAGGGGGGCCGGTGAGCAGTTCTTC. Its translation is CASSLEGRGAGEQFF.

The V and J genes are TRBV7-2 and TRBJ2-5; D is ambiguous. Germline assignment: CDR1 SGHTA and CDR2 FQGNSA. The V and J ends lost 2 bases and 1 base respectively, with 8 bases between them. The CDR3 spans 14 residues. The CDR3 coding sequence is TGTGCCAGCAGCTTATCCTACAGCCAAGAGACCCAGTACTTC. This sequence encodes CASSLSYSQETQYF.

This clonotype was detected ten times or more. The rearrangement joins TRBV11-2 to TRBJ2-2; perhaps D is TRBD1 or TRBD2 (5 bases each). Germline V lookup: CDR1 SGHAT, CDR2 FQNNGV. The V end lost 4 bases, the J end lost 2 bases, and 11 bases lay between the germline ends. This CDR3 has 15 residues. The CDR3 sequence: CASSSGRRNTGELFF. CDR3 bases: TGTGCCAGCAGCTCGGGACGGAGAAACACCGGGGAGCTGTTTTTT. Full variable domain (rest looked up from reference TRBV11-2 and TRBJ2-2): EAGVAQSPRYKIIEKRQSVAFWCNPISGHATLYWYQQILGQGPKLLIQFQNNGVVDDSQLPKDRFSAERLKGVDSTLKIQPAKLEDSAVYLCASSSGRRNTGELFFGEGSRLTVL.

Ten or more counts support this clonotype. This rearrangement joins TRBV3-1 to TRBJ2-1; 7 bases map to TRBD2. J gave up 7 bases and V 4 bases, and 7 bases lay outside the gene matches. Germline V gene sequence: CDR1 LGHDT, CDR2 YNNKEL (reference sequence). The CDR3 runs to 14 residues. CDR3 nucleotides: TGTGCCAGCAGCCTTAGGGGAGGGAAGAATGAGCAGTTCTTC. As protein: CASSLRGGKNEQFF.

This chain uses TRBV7-9 with TRBJ2-7; tentatively, D is TRBD2 (5 bases). This CDR3 comprises 14 residues. Trimming removed 4 bases from V and 3 bases from J, with 13 bases in between. Per the germline V gene, CDR1 is SEHNR and CDR2 is FQNEAQ (reference sequence). This chain's CDR3 is CASSSRGSDYEQYF. CDR3 bases: TGTGCCAGCAGCTCCCGGGGTAGCGACTACGAGCAGTACTTC.

J is TRBJ2-3 and V is TRBV18; D remains unclear. Per germline, CDR1 KGHSH and CDR2 LQKENI. V gave up 2 bases and J gave up 5 bases, with 8 bases separating them. The length of the CDR3 is 13 residues. The CDR3 loop is CASSPFTKDTQYF. The CDR3 DNA sequence: TGTGCCAGCTCACCATTCACTAAAGATACGCAGTATTTT.

This clonotype has more than one count but fewer than ten. The chain combines TRBV7-2 with TRBJ2-2; TRBD2 matches 7 bases. Germline trimming cut 5 bases from V and 8 bases from J; bases unmatched to any gene: 14. In germline, CDR1 is SGHTA, CDR2 FQGNSA. There are 16 residues in the CDR3. CDR3 bases: TGTGCCAGCAGCACCACCTCCTCCGGGGGGATGGGGGAGCTGTTTTTT. It yields the protein CASSTTSSGGMGELFF.

The sample holds a few counts of this clonotype. CDR3 loop: CASSHDSDNYGYTF. In DNA, the CDR3 is TGTGCCAGCAGCCATGACAGTGATAACTATGGCTACACCTTC. J is TRBJ1-2 and V is TRBV4-2; D perhaps matches TRBD1 (5 bases). V was clipped by 3 bases and J by 1 base, with 9 bases between them. CDR1 is LGHNA, CDR2 YNFKEQ, per germline. This CDR3 is built from 14 residues.

This chain links TRBV28 with TRBJ2-3, with 11 bases fitting TRBD2. The CDR3 contains 15 residues. The V gene's germline CDR1 is MDHEN and CDR2 SYDVKM. V was clipped by 3 bases and J by 5 bases; unmatched bases: 4. The CDR3 here is CASSLASGGLDTQYF. The CDR3 nucleotides read TGTGCCAGCAGTTTGGCTAGCGGGGGGTTAGATACGCAGTATTTT.

This CDR3 is CASSRASFSNQPQHF. CDR3 nucleotide sequence: TGCGCCAGCAGCCGAGCATCATTTAGCAATCAGCCCCAGCATTTT. V gene TRBV4-1 combines with J gene TRBJ1-5, with D unclear. The CDR3 contains 15 residues. The V gene lost 4 bases and the J gene lost 0 bases, with 10 bases spanning the gap. From germline, CDR1 is MGHRA and CDR2 YSYEKL.

This chain connects TRBV14 to TRBJ1-4, with no clear D. V was clipped by 3 bases and J by 4 bases, with 6 bases between them. From germline, CDR1 is SGHDN and CDR2 FVKESK. The CDR3 is 13 residues long. As DNA, the CDR3 is TGTGCCAGCAGCCAGGGGTATAATGAAAAACTGTTTTTT. Translated, it gives CASSQGYNEKLFF.

In DNA form, the CDR3 reads TGTGCCAGCAGTTCCGGGACAGGGGTGGATACGCAGTATTTT. Amino acids: CASSSGTGVDTQYF. This chain joins TRBV28 and TRBJ2-3, with 10 bases that match TRBD1. Germline loops: CDR1 MDHEN, CDR2 SYDVKM. V trimming: 4 bases; J trimming: 6 bases; junction bases outside the gene matches: 4. The CDR3 spans 14 residues.

This clonotype came up a few times. The CDR3 bases are TGTGCCAGCAGCCGAGACAGGGCGAATGAAAAACTGTTTTTT. This encodes CASSRDRANEKLFF. J is TRBJ1-4 and V is TRBV7-2; 7 bases are shared with TRBD1. CDR1 SGHTA and CDR2 FQGNSA come from the germline V gene. The CDR3 totals 14 residues. Germline trimming cut 5 bases from V and 5 bases from J; bases unmatched to any gene: 5. The entire variable domain, with the rest obtained from reference TRBV7-2 and TRBJ1-4, is as follows: GAGVSQSPSNKVTEKGKDVELRCDPISGHTALYWYRQSLGQGLEFLIYFQGNSAPDKSGLPSDRFSAERTGGSVSTLTIQRTQQEDSAVYLCASSRDRANEKLFFGSGTQLSVL.

This clonotype was counted between two and nine times. The chain combines TRBV7-2 with TRBJ2-1; a possible D gene is TRBD2 (6 bases). Trimming stripped 5 bases from V and 0 bases from J, with 11 bases between. The CDR3 sequence is 15 residues long. Per the germline V gene, CDR1 is SGHTA and CDR2 is FQGNSA. The DNA for the CDR3 is TGTGCCAGCAGCGAGATGGGGGGCTCCTACAATGAGCAGTTCTTC. It yields the protein CASSEMGGSYNEQFF.

Ten or more counts support this clonotype. The chain joins TRBV9 to TRBJ1-6; no clear D gene. CDR1 and CDR2 from the germline V gene are SGDLS and YYNGEE. The V end was cut by 0 bases, the J end by 5 bases, with 9 bases between. CDR3 length: 15 amino acids. CDR3 sequence reads: CASSVDSADNSPLHF. Written as DNA, the CDR3 is TGTGCCAGCAGCGTAGACAGCGCGGATAATTCACCCCTCCACTTT.

In this sample, this clonotype turned up a few times. The rearrangement uses TRBV4-3 and TRBJ2-1, with D perhaps TRBD1 (6 bases). The V end lost 0 bases, the J end lost 6 bases, and 12 bases lay between the germline ends. In germline, CDR1 is LGHNA, CDR2 YSLEER. CDR3 length: 15 residues. CDR3: CASSQDIGRGNEQFF. The CDR3 bases are TGCGCCAGCAGCCAAGATATTGGCAGGGGCAATGAGCAGTTCTTC.

The chain carries TRBV9 and TRBJ1-3, with D tentatively TRBD1 (6 bases). Germline V gene sequence: CDR1 SGDLS, CDR2 YYNGEE. Trimming took 0 bases from V and 1 from J, leaving 11 bases between them. The CDR3 runs to 16 residues. The CDR3 DNA follows: TGTGCCAGCAGCGTAGTCGGGGGCGCGTCTGGAAACACCATATATTTT. Translation gives CASSVVGGASGNTIYF.

This clonotype came up a few times. The chain links TRBV20-1 to TRBJ2-1, with 8 bases identical to TRBD2. The CDR3 covers 16 residues. CDR1 is DFQATT, CDR2 SNEGSKA, per germline (reference sequence). The V segment lost 2 bases and the J segment 3 bases; nucleotides outside the gene matches: 9. Here the CDR3 DNA reads TGCAGTGCTAGATCCCCACTAGCGGTTAACTACAATGAGCAGTTCTTC. As protein: CSARSPLAVNYNEQFF.

This clonotype has only a few counts. The V call is TRBV5-1, the J call TRBJ2-5; the match to TRBD2 covers 8 bases. V was clipped by 3 bases and J by 2 bases; unmatched bases: 6. The CDR3 extends over 15 amino acids. The germline CDR1 and CDR2 sequences are SGHRS and YFSETQ. CDR3 bases: TGCGCCAGCAGCTCAAACCGGGGGGGACAAGAGACCCAGTACTTC. Translating gives CASSSNRGGQETQYF. The whole variable domain, filled in from reference TRBV5-1 and TRBJ2-5, reads KAGVTQTPRYLIKTRGQQVTLSCSPISGHRSVSWYQQTPGQGLQFLFEYFSETQRNKGNFPGRFSGRQFSNSRSEMNVSTLELGDSALYLCASSSNRGGQETQYFGPGTRLLVL.

The chain joins TRBV15 to TRBJ1-6; 9 nucleotides align to TRBD1. V shed 1 base and J 7 bases; nucleotides not matched to a gene: 5. The CDR3 length is 16 residues. CDR1 and CDR2 (germline): LNHNV, YYDKDF (reference sequence). Written as DNA, the CDR3 is TGTGCCACCAGCAGAGGGAGGACAGGGGCAAATTCACCCCTCCACTTT. Translation: CATSRGRTGANSPLHF.

The CDR3 here is CSAKKAGDTDTQYF. CDR3 DNA: TGCAGTGCTAAAAAGGCGGGGGACACAGATACGCAGTATTTT. V gene TRBV20-1 combines with J gene TRBJ2-3; 7 nucleotides match TRBD2. CDR3 length: 14 amino acids. Germline lookup yields CDR1 DFQATT and CDR2 SNEGSKA (reference sequence). After removal of 4 bases from V and 2 bases from J, the junction contained 6 bases not matched to a gene.